A single sample gave rise to the 30 T cell receptor beta chains below, sequenced in a study of blood T cell repertoires in COVID-19. The protocol was immunoSEQ multiplex PCR, while the TCRdb copy is restricted to in-frame clones and leaves out a portion. The sample holds around 700,000 clones, 90% seen once. What was sequenced was peripheral blood. All receptors derive from a woman younger than 35 with acute or convalescent COVID-19.

V is TRBV5-1 and J is TRBJ2-1; D possibly corresponds to TRBD2 (5 bases). V was pared by 3 bases and J by 0 bases, with 19 bases between. This CDR3 has 18 amino acids. Germline V gene sequence: CDR1 SGHRS, CDR2 YFSETQ. This chain's CDR3 is CASSWRLVYPSSYNEQFF. In DNA, the CDR3 is TGCGCCAGCAGCTGGAGGCTCGTCTACCCGAGCTCCTACAATGAGCAGTTCTTC.

The rearrangement links TRBV7-2 to TRBJ1-2; 7 positions match TRBD1. The germline CDR1 and CDR2 sequences are SGHTA and FQGNSA. The J segment lost 6 bases and the V segment lost 1 base, leaving 8 bases of the junction unmatched. The CDR3 sequence is 15 residues long. CDR3 protein: CASSLDARGRDGYTF. Written as DNA, the CDR3 is TGTGCCAGCAGCTTAGATGCGAGGGGGCGCGATGGCTACACCTTC.

This rearrangement joins TRBV6-5 to TRBJ2-1; 8 bases match TRBD1. Trimming at V came to 5 bases and at J to 7 bases, leaving 10 bases not matched to a gene. The CDR3 spans 15 residues. Germline CDR1 is MNHEY and CDR2 is SVGAGI. The CDR3 DNA is TGTGCCAGCAGTCCGCAAGGACAGGGTACGAATGAGCAGTTCTTC. Translating gives CASSPQGQGTNEQFF.

The rearrangement uses TRBV28 and TRBJ2-3, with 8 bases fitting TRBD2. CDR3 length: 16 amino acids. Germline loops: CDR1 MDHEN, CDR2 SYDVKM. The J segment lost 2 bases and the V segment lost 5 bases, leaving 9 bases of the junction unmatched. DNA for the CDR3: TGTGCCAGCAGTCCGTACAAGACTAGCGACACAGATACGCAGTATTTT. Residues: CASSPYKTSDTDTQYF.

The chain links TRBV29-1 to TRBJ1-2; no clear D. Germline CDR1 and CDR2: SQVTM and ANQGSEA. With 3 bases removed from V and 7 bases from J, the gap between germline ends came to 3 bases. CDR3 size: 9 residues. CDR3 sequence: CSVDSGYTF. The CDR3 DNA is TGCAGCGTTGACAGTGGCTACACCTTC. The whole variable domain, remainder taken from reference TRBV29-1 and TRBJ1-2, is SAVISQKPSRDICQRGTSLTIQCQVDSQVTMMFWYRQQPGQSLTLIATANQGSEATYESGFVIDKFPISRPNLTFSTLTVSNMSPEDSSIYLCSVDSGYTFGSGTRLTVV.

This clone was seen just once. Its ends do not fully match the called genes, so a read error is possible. This chain joins TRBV2 and TRBJ2-3; TRBD1 might be the D (5 bases). This CDR3 comprises 13 residues. The V gene's germline CDR1 is SNHLY and CDR2 FYNNEI. CDR3 in DNA: TGTGCCAGCAGATTCGACAGCAGAGATACGCAGTATTTT. The encoded protein is CASRFDSRDTQYF.

The rearrangement joins TRBV12-3 or TRBV12-4 to TRBJ1-1; D gene uncertain. V was trimmed by 8 bases and J by 3 bases, leaving 13 bases between them. This CDR3 spans 13 amino acids. CDR3 loop: CASPSPRDTEAFF. The DNA for the CDR3 is TGTGCCAGCCCCTCGCCACGGGACACTGAAGCTTTCTTT.

The chain's CDR3 is CASSLVRTGGAIEAFF. Here the CDR3 DNA reads TGTGCCAGCAGTTTAGTGCGGACAGGGGGCGCCATCGAAGCTTTCTTT. The V call is TRBV27, the J call TRBJ1-1; 11 nucleotides align to TRBD1. The CDR3 runs to 16 residues. V shed 2 bases, J shed 8 bases, and the junction held 10 bases outside the gene matches. Germline V CDR1 and CDR2: MNHEY, SMNVEV (reference sequence).

This rearrangement joins TRBV27 to TRBJ2-7; a possible D gene is TRBD2 (6 bases). CDR3 length: 15 residues. Germline CDR1 is MNHEY and CDR2 is SMNVEV (reference sequence). Deletions cut 2 bases from V and 2 bases from J, with 13 bases between. CDR3 protein: CASSLMGGTPYEQYF. In DNA form, the CDR3 reads TGTGCCAGCAGTTTAATGGGGGGAACCCCCTACGAGCAGTACTTC.

This clone occurred a few times. The chain couples TRBV5-1 to TRBJ2-7; TRBD1 matches at 12 bases. This CDR3 has 15 amino acids. Germline CDR1 reads SGHRS; CDR2 reads YFSETQ. Losses at the gene ends were 0 bases for V and 7 bases for J; bases not matched to a gene: 5. The CDR3 sequence is CASSLEGQGAEEQYF. As DNA, the CDR3 is TGCGCCAGCAGCTTGGAGGGACAGGGGGCGGAAGAGCAGTACTTC.

The chain links TRBV5-1 to TRBJ2-3, with 8 bases matching TRBD2. Trimming removed 8 bases from V and 4 bases from J; junction bases left unmatched: 9. CDR3 length equals 14 residues. Per germline, CDR1 SGHRS and CDR2 YFSETQ. The CDR3 loop reads CASSLAGVSDTQYF. As DNA, the CDR3 is TGCGCCAGTTCTCTAGCGGGCGTATCAGATACGCAGTATTTT.

The sample holds one count of this clone. The V gene is TRBV2, the J gene TRBJ1-2; the D gene is possibly TRBD1 (5 bases). The CDR3 runs 14 residues. The V gene's germline CDR1 is SNHLY and CDR2 FYNNEI. Trimming pared 7 bases from V and 6 bases from J, leaving 18 bases between. DNA for the CDR3: TGTGCCAGCATCGGGACGGAGGGGACGGATGGCTACACCTTC. This encodes CASIGTEGTDGYTF. Drawing the rest from reference TRBV2 and TRBJ1-2, the complete variable domain is EPEVTQTPSHQVTQMGQEVILRCVPISNHLYFYWYRQILGQKVEFLVSFYNNEISEKSEIFDDQFSVERPDGSNFTLKIRSTKLEDSAMYFCASIGTEGTDGYTFGSGTRLTVV.

This sequence joins TRBV4-1 and TRBJ1-1; 9 bases are shared with TRBD1. The CDR3 totals 15 residues. CDR1 and CDR2 (germline): MGHRA, YSYEKL. V was pared by 3 bases and J by 5 bases, with 7 bases of the junction left unmatched. The CDR3 bases are TGCGCCAGCAGCCATTCCACAGGGGGCGCGACTGAAGCTTTCTTT. It translates to CASSHSTGGATEAFF.

The CDR3 loop reads CAWNRGFSDEQFF. In DNA form, the CDR3 reads TGTGCCTGGAACAGGGGGTTCTCGGATGAGCAGTTCTTC. The chain uses TRBV30 and TRBJ2-1; 8 bases agree with TRBD1. The J segment lost 8 bases and the V segment lost 4 bases, leaving 7 bases of the junction unmatched. Germline assignment: CDR1 GTSNPN and CDR2 SVGIG (reference sequence). This CDR3 has 13 residues. Variable domain in full (rest from reference TRBV30 and TRBJ2-1): SQTIHQWPATLVQPVGSPLSLECTVEGTSNPNLYWYRQAAGRGLQLLFYSVGIGQISSEVPQNLSASRPQDRQFILSSKKLLLSDSGFYLCAWNRGFSDEQFFGPGTRLTVL.

The chain carries TRBV14 and TRBJ2-6, with 7 nucleotides matching TRBD2. The CDR3 sequence is 18 residues long. CDR1 and CDR2 from the germline V gene are SGHDN and FVKESK. V gave up 3 bases and J gave up 0 bases; unmatched junction bases: 8. CDR3 protein: CASSQGETSLSGANVLTF. In DNA, the CDR3 is TGTGCCAGCAGCCAGGGCGAGACTAGCCTCTCTGGGGCCAACGTCCTGACTTTC.

CDR3 DNA sequence: TGTGCCAGCAGTGACTCGGGCGGGGGGAGGTACAATGAGCAGTTCTTC. Amino acids: CASSDSGGGRYNEQFF. The V call is TRBV6-4, the J call TRBJ2-1, with TRBD2 identical over 8 bases. The CDR3 spans 16 residues. Germline-derived CDR1 and CDR2 are MRHNA and SNTAGT. V lost 0 bases and J lost 4; bases outside the gene matches: 5.

The chain carries TRBV19 and TRBJ1-4; TRBD1 matches at 7 bases. V was pared by 7 bases and J by 1 base, with 6 bases of the junction left unmatched. Germline CDR1 and CDR2: LNHDA and SQIVND (reference sequence). The CDR3 is made up of 15 amino acids. Here the CDR3 reads CASIARTGTNEKLFF. The CDR3 nucleotides read TGTGCCAGTATCGCGAGGACAGGAACTAATGAAAAACTGTTTTTT.

The V and J genes are TRBV19 and TRBJ2-3, with 7 bases aligning to TRBD2. The CDR3 is made up of 16 amino acids. The V segment lost 4 bases and the J segment 4 bases; nucleotides outside the gene matches: 11. CDR1 and CDR2 from the germline V gene are LNHDA and SQIVND (reference sequence). This CDR3 is CASSKAGTILPDTQYF. The CDR3 DNA follows: TGTGCCAGTAGTAAGGCCGGGACTATCCTCCCAGATACGCAGTATTTT.

The rearrangement joins TRBV9 to TRBJ1-2, with 7 bases fitting TRBD1. The length of the CDR3 is 12 residues. V dropped 0 bases and J dropped 9; count of bases not matched to a gene: 2. The germline gives CDR1 SGDLS, CDR2 YYNGEE. CDR3 loop: CASSVEGGRYTF. The CDR3 coding sequence is TGTGCCAGCAGCGTAGAAGGGGGCCGCTACACCTTC.

The chain combines TRBV6-5 with TRBJ1-5, with a weak D call TRBD1 (5 bases). This CDR3 has 13 residues. Germline lookup yields CDR1 MNHEY and CDR2 SVGAGI. V was shortened by 7 bases and J by 6 bases, with 13 bases between the two germline ends. The DNA for the CDR3 is TGTGCCAGCAAACGAAGTCAGGGTCAGCCCCAGCATTTT. It encodes CASKRSQGQPQHF.

The chain couples TRBV28 to TRBJ1-4; the match to TRBD1 covers 8 bases. The CDR3 spans 15 residues. Germline V gene lookup returns CDR1 MDHEN and CDR2 SYDVKM. The ends lost 2 bases at V and 8 bases at J; junction bases unmatched: 7. CDR3 residues: CASSLRAGGGEKLFF. The CDR3, as DNA: TGTGCCAGCAGTTTAAGGGCAGGGGGCGGCGAAAAACTGTTTTTT. The variable domain in full, completed from reference TRBV28 and TRBJ1-4, reads DVKVTQSSRYLVKRTGEKVFLECVQDMDHENMFWYRQDPGLGLRLIYFSYDVKMKEKGDIPEGYSVSREKKERFSLILESASTNQTSMYLCASSLRAGGGEKLFFGSGTQLSVL.

This clone appeared once. The V gene is TRBV5-6, the J gene TRBJ1-2, with 10 bases identical to TRBD1. CDR1 SGHDT and CDR2 YYEEEE come from the germline V gene. This CDR3 region has 13 residues. Trimming cost V 6 bases and J 7 bases; bases outside gene matches: 6. The CDR3 bases are TGTGCCAGCACCACCGGGACAGGGGCTGGCTACACCTTC. It is translated as CASTTGTGAGYTF. The variable domain in full, with the rest retrieved from reference TRBV5-6 and TRBJ1-2, is DAGVTQSPTHLIKTRGQQVTLRCSPKSGHDTVSWYQQALGQGPQFIFQYYEEEERQRGNFPDRFSGHQFPNYSSELNVNALLLGDSALYLCASTTGTGAGYTFGSGTRLTVV.

This rearrangement joins TRBV6-2 or TRBV6-3 to TRBJ2-1; 7 bases line up with TRBD1. The length of the CDR3 is 12 residues. CDR1 MNHEY and CDR2 SVGEGT come from the germline V gene. J gave up 10 bases and V 0 bases, and 0 bases lay outside the gene matches. The CDR3 loop reads CASSYSGGEQFF. CDR3 coding DNA: TGTGCCAGCAGTTACTCAGGGGGCGAGCAGTTCTTC.

This rearrangement joins TRBV3-1 (or the pseudogene TRBV3-2) to TRBJ2-1; D remains ambiguous. The germline gives CDR1 LGHDT, CDR2 YNNKEL (reference sequence). V was shortened by 5 bases and J by 2 bases, with 13 bases between the two germline ends. This CDR3 is 15 amino acids long. CDR3 loop: CASSLSTLPYNEQFF. CDR3 DNA: TGTGCCAGCAGCTTGTCTACCCTCCCCTACAATGAGCAGTTCTTC.

The rearrangement links TRBV12-3 or TRBV12-4 to TRBJ1-2, with TRBD1 as a possible D gene (5 bases). The CDR3 covers 13 residues. V lost 8 bases and J 4 bases, leaving 14 bases between the germline ends. CDR3 in DNA: TGTGCCAGCGGGAGGGGACGCGGCTATGGCTACACCTTC. Its protein product is CASGRGRGYGYTF.

In this sample, this clone turned up once. This chain joins TRBV6-5 and TRBJ1-3; maybe TRBD1 (6 bases). Trimming removed 7 bases at V and 3 bases at J, with 16 bases between. CDR1 and CDR2 from the germline V gene are MNHEY and SVGAGI. CDR3 length: 15 residues. The CDR3: CASTLFDRNGNTIYF. Written as DNA, the CDR3 is TGTGCCAGCACCCTCTTTGACAGGAATGGAAACACCATATATTTT.

The chain combines TRBV18 with TRBJ2-2, with D possibly being TRBD1 (6 bases). The CDR3 has 20 residues. V was shortened by 0 bases and J by 4 bases, with 24 bases between the two germline ends. Per germline, CDR1 KGHSH and CDR2 LQKENI. CDR3 in DNA: TGTGCCAGCTCACCACCAATCCCCGTGTGGTCGGGACAAGGCACCGGGGAGCTGTTTTTT. Translating gives CASSPPIPVWSGQGTGELFF.

V usage is TRBV10-2 and J usage is TRBJ1-4, with 7 bases aligning to TRBD1. CDR1 is WSHSY, CDR2 SAAADI, per germline. The CDR3 has 14 residues. The V segment lost 2 bases and the J segment 8 bases; nucleotides outside the gene matches: 5. The CDR3 nucleotides read TGCGCCAGCAGTGAGGGGGACAGTCGAGAAAAACTGTTTTTT. Amino acids: CASSEGDSREKLFF.

A word on this clone: At one end, the junction sequence differs from germline, possibly due to a read error. V is TRBV6-5 and J is TRBJ1-6, with D unclear. This CDR3 is built from 15 residues. Germline CDR1 MNHEY, CDR2 SVGAGI. The CDR3 is CASSDSVAYNSPLHF. For the CDR3, the DNA is TGTGCCAGCAGTGACTCAGTAGCCTATAATTCACCCCTCCACTTT.

The chain joins TRBV3-1 (or the pseudogene TRBV3-2) to TRBJ2-4; 7 nucleotides align to TRBD1. The ends lost 4 bases at V and 7 bases at J; junction bases unmatched: 7. Germline V gene sequence: CDR1 LGHDT, CDR2 YNNKEL (reference sequence). The CDR3 is 14 amino acids. The CDR3 is CASSPTGIVNIQYF. As DNA, the CDR3 is TGTGCCAGCAGCCCGACAGGGATAGTGAACATTCAGTACTTC.